One sample yielded the 6 T cell receptor beta chains listed below, sequenced in a study of CD8+CD57+ T cells in acquired aplastic anemia. In patients chosen for sequencing, flow cytometry had shown CD8+CD57+ cell expansion. CDR3 and TCR beta VDJ profiling relied on a genomic DNA template. Via MiXCR, TCRdb re-called the reads, giving one row per CDR3 protein. Among about 150,000 distinct CDR3 sequences, 40% to 65% were seen once, and the ten largest hold less than 15%. Sequencing was carried out using sorted CD4+, CD8+, or CD8+CD57+ T cells (not recorded which) from PBMCs. Source of these receptors: a human donor with aplastic anemia.

This clonotype is a singleton in its sample. Germline and junction disagree at one end, which may indicate a read error. The rearrangement uses TRBV7-9 and TRBJ2-5, with TRBD1 as a possible D gene (6 bases). The CDR3 contains 13 residues. Germline V CDR1 and CDR2: SEHNR, FQNEAQ (reference sequence). CDR3 DNA: TGTGCCAGCAGCTTGCCGGGACAAGAGATCCAGTACTTC. Amino acids: CASSLPGQEIQYF.

This clonotype showed up many times. This rearrangement joins TRBV4-1 to TRBJ2-1, with D hard to call. V dropped 6 bases and J dropped 13 bases, with 16 bases sitting between them. This CDR3 spans 12 amino acids. Germline V CDR1 and CDR2: MGHRA, YSYEKL. This CDR3 is CASSKLASPQFF. The CDR3 nucleotides are TGCGCCAGCAGTAAATTAGCTAGTCCTCAGTTCTTC.

This clonotype was observed at least ten times. The chain recombines TRBV6-2 or TRBV6-3 with TRBJ2-7, with TRBD1 matching 10 bases. V lost 2 bases to trimming and J lost 1 base; unmatched junction nucleotides: 8. This CDR3 contains 17 residues. Germline CDR1 reads MNHEY; CDR2 reads SVGEGT. CDR3 DNA sequence: TGTGCCAGCAGTTACGCACCACCGGGACAGGGGTCCTACGAGCAGTACTTC. It specifies CASSYAPPGQGSYEQYF.

The rearrangement joins TRBV29-1 to TRBJ1-2; 7 nucleotides line up with TRBD1. The germline V gene encodes CDR1 SQVTM and CDR2 ANQGSEA. This CDR3 comprises 13 residues. V gave up 4 bases and J gave up 3 bases; unmatched junction bases: 5. CDR3 bases: TGCAGCGTTGCTGACAGGGAATACTATGGCTACACCTTC. As protein: CSVADREYYGYTF. The whole variable domain, remainder taken from reference TRBV29-1 and TRBJ1-2, is SAVISQKPSRDICQRGTSLTIQCQVDSQVTMMFWYRQQPGQSLTLIATANQGSEATYESGFVIDKFPISRPNLTFSTLTVSNMSPEDSSIYLCSVADREYYGYTFGSGTRLTVV.

The V and J genes are TRBV18 and TRBJ2-3; no clear D. CDR1 is KGHSH and CDR2 is LQKENI in the germline V gene. The CDR3 extends over 12 amino acids. Trimming pared 1 base from V and 4 bases from J, leaving 3 bases between. The CDR3, as DNA: TGTGCCAGCTCACCACGTCCAGATACGCAGTATTTT. Amino acids: CASSPRPDTQYF.

J is TRBJ2-1 and V is TRBV15; no firm D call. The germline V gene encodes CDR1 LNHNV and CDR2 YYDKDF (reference sequence). The CDR3 is made up of 15 amino acids. V was clipped by 0 bases and J by 11 bases, with 17 bases between them. The CDR3 is CATSREGEPYKQQFF. The CDR3 DNA is TGTGCCACCAGCAGAGAAGGAGAGCCCTACAAACAGCAGTTCTTC.